These 22 T cell receptor beta chains were sequenced from one sample in a study of T-cell reconstitution after alpha-beta-depleted transplantation in children. TCRbeta library preparation incorporated unique molecular identifiers. MiXCR was run by TCRdb on the PCR reads, yielding one entry per CDR3 protein. The sample records about 90,000 distinct CDR3 sequences, around 15% being singletons. The source material was PBMCs, mostly from graft donor cells, sampled 180 days after TCRalphabeta/CD19-depleted stem cell transplant. The origin of the receptors is a male patient aged 2 to 9 who had a stem cell transplant for acute lymphoblastic leukemia, so the T cells may come from the graft donor.

This clonotype was seen a handful of times. As DNA, the CDR3 is TGCAGTGCTAGCCCCTCCGCGGCAACTAATGAAAAACTGTTTTTT. Amino acid sequence: CSASPSAATNEKLFF. This chain joins TRBV20-1 and TRBJ1-4; D not certain. V was clipped by 3 bases and J by 0 bases, with 11 bases between them. Germline CDR1 is DFQATT and CDR2 is SNEGSKA (reference sequence). The CDR3 length is 15 residues.

V and J are TRBV12-3 or TRBV12-4 and TRBJ2-1, with 15 positions matching TRBD2. This CDR3 is built from 14 residues. V trimming: 5 bases; J trimming: 15 bases; junction bases outside the gene matches: 8. The CDR3 sequence is CASSPRTSGGAVFF. In DNA form, the CDR3 reads TGTGCCAGCAGTCCCCGGACTAGCGGGGGGGCGGTGTTCTTC.

This clonotype was recorded at least ten times. The chain links TRBV5-6 to TRBJ2-1; 8 bases match TRBD2. Germline V CDR1 and CDR2: SGHDT, YYEEEE. This CDR3 has 15 amino acids. V was pared by 0 bases and J by 4 bases, with 3 bases of the junction left unmatched. The CDR3 spells CASSLASGGYNEQFF. The CDR3 DNA sequence: TGTGCCAGCAGCTTGGCCAGCGGGGGTTACAATGAGCAGTTCTTC. Drawing the rest from reference TRBV5-6 and TRBJ2-1, the complete variable domain is DAGVTQSPTHLIKTRGQQVTLRCSPKSGHDTVSWYQQALGQGPQFIFQYYEEEERQRGNFPDRFSGHQFPNYSSELNVNALLLGDSALYLCASSLASGGYNEQFFGPGTRLTVL.

This clonotype was detected ten times or more. The V and J genes are TRBV10-3 and TRBJ2-1; TRBD2 matches 9 bases. Germline V CDR1 and CDR2: ENHRY, SYGVKD. This CDR3 has 14 amino acids. V was clipped by 5 bases and J by 3 bases; unmatched bases: 2. CDR3 sequence (DNA): TGTGCCATCAGTATAGCGGGGGACTACAATGAGCAGTTCTTC. Translated: CAISIAGDYNEQFF.

This clonotype was detected only a few times. The rearrangement uses TRBV13 and TRBJ2-1; 9 bases match TRBD1. The CDR3 is 18 residues long. The J segment lost 0 bases and the V segment lost 0 bases, leaving 6 bases of the junction unmatched. CDR1 is PRHDT and CDR2 is FYEKMQ in the germline V gene (reference sequence). The CDR3 loop reads CASSLGQGAVSSYNEQFF. Here the CDR3 DNA reads TGTGCCAGCAGCTTAGGACAGGGGGCCGTTAGCTCCTACAATGAGCAGTTCTTC.

The J gene is TRBJ2-1, the V gene TRBV20-1, with D perhaps TRBD1 (5 bases). V lost 6 bases and J lost 4, with 19 bases in between. Germline V gives CDR1 DFQATT, CDR2 SNEGSKA (reference sequence). This CDR3 is built from 15 residues. CDR3 sequence (DNA): TGCAGTGCCATAGACAGTTTTGAAAGGTACAATGAGCAGTTCTTC. Translating it yields CSAIDSFERYNEQFF.

This clonotype was detected many times. The V and J genes are TRBV6-1 and TRBJ2-5; TRBD2 matches 7 bases. The length of the CDR3 is 13 residues. CDR1 is MNHNS and CDR2 is SASEGT in the germline V gene. The V segment lost 3 bases and the J segment 4 bases; nucleotides outside the gene matches: 2. The CDR3 loop is CASSDIAGETQYF. In DNA form, the CDR3 reads TGTGCCAGCAGTGATATAGCGGGAGAGACCCAGTACTTC.

The CDR3 loop reads CASSLPLGMNTEAFF. The CDR3 region has the DNA TGTGCCAGCAGCTTACCCCTTGGGATGAACACTGAAGCTTTCTTT. This rearrangement joins TRBV7-9 to TRBJ1-1; D not resolved. This CDR3 has 15 residues. The V end was cut by 2 bases, the J end by 0 bases, with 10 bases between. Germline V gene sequence: CDR1 SEHNR, CDR2 FQNEAQ (reference sequence).

This clonotype came up a few times. The CDR3 loop is CSAWTRNQINYGYTF. For the CDR3, the DNA is TGCAGTGCTTGGACACGTAACCAGATTAACTATGGCTACACCTTC. The chain combines TRBV20-1 with TRBJ1-2; the D gene is possibly TRBD1 (5 bases). Germline V CDR1 and CDR2: DFQATT, SNEGSKA (reference sequence). This CDR3 contains 15 residues. V lost 5 bases to trimming and J lost 1 base, with 17 bases between them.

This clonotype was counted at least ten times. The rearrangement links TRBV15 to TRBJ1-5; the D is unclear. The CDR3 runs 13 residues. Germline V gene lookup returns CDR1 LNHNV and CDR2 YYDKDF (reference sequence). V lost 0 bases to trimming and J lost 6 bases, with 6 bases between them. The CDR3, as DNA: TGTGCCACCAGCAGAGAACGGGGTCAGCCCCAGCATTTT. Translation gives CATSRERGQPQHF.

This clonotype was seen more than once but under ten times. The chain uses TRBV12-3 or TRBV12-4 and TRBJ2-1; no definite D call. The CDR3 contains 14 residues. With 11 bases removed from V and 2 bases from J, the gap between germline ends came to 16 bases. In DNA, the CDR3 is TGTGCCTGTTCGGGCAGGAGACCCTACAATGAGCAGTTCTTC. This codes for CACSGRRPYNEQFF.

This clonotype was picked up many times. This sequence joins TRBV20-1 and TRBJ1-5; 8 bases match TRBD1. The CDR3 totals 14 residues. Germline CDR1 DFQATT, CDR2 SNEGSKA (reference sequence). Trimming took 0 bases from V and 7 from J; bases not matched to a gene: 5. In DNA form, the CDR3 reads TGCAGTGCTAGAGATAGAAGACAGGGGCAGCCCCAGCATTTT. This sequence encodes CSARDRRQGQPQHF.

This clonotype was counted between two and nine times. The genes are TRBV4-3 and TRBJ2-3, with TRBD2 matching over 10 bases. There are 15 residues in the CDR3. The V gene's germline CDR1 is LGHNA and CDR2 YSLEER. V lost 0 bases and J lost 4; bases outside the gene matches: 1. CDR3 sequence (DNA): TGCGCCAGCAGCCAAGATCTAGCGGGGGCAGATACGCAGTATTTT. This gives the protein CASSQDLAGADTQYF.

Of note for this clonotype: One end of the junction does not line up with germline, which may come from a read error. The gene calls are TRBV4-3 and TRBJ1-1; TRBD1 aligns across 10 bases. The CDR3 is 16 amino acids. Germline V lookup: CDR1 LGHNA, CDR2 YSLEER. The CDR3 nucleotides are TGCGCCAGCAACCAAGAGCATGGGACAGGGGACACTGAAGCTTTCTTT. This codes for CASNQEHGTGDTEAFF.

This clonotype was seen more than once but under ten times. CDR3 DNA: TGTGCCAGCAGTTTAGGAGGGGGGGCCTACAATGAGCAGTTCTTC. It yields the protein CASSLGGGAYNEQFF. This chain uses TRBV27 with TRBJ2-1, with D maybe TRBD2 (7 bases). V gave up 2 bases and J gave up 2 bases, with 10 bases separating them. This CDR3 has 15 residues. Germline CDR1 MNHEY, CDR2 SMNVEV (reference sequence).

V and J are TRBV29-1 and TRBJ2-1, with TRBD2 identical over 11 bases. The CDR3 runs 16 residues. V lost 2 bases, J lost 4 bases, and 7 bases stayed unmatched. Germline V gene data show CDR1 as SQVTM and CDR2 as ANQGSEA. In DNA, the CDR3 is TGCAGCGTTGAACGGGCGAGACTAGCGGGGTACAATGAGCAGTTCTTC. Protein: CSVERARLAGYNEQFF.

The V call is TRBV20-1, the J call TRBJ2-7; 9 bases match TRBD1. There are 14 residues in the CDR3. The germline gives CDR1 DFQATT, CDR2 SNEGSKA (reference sequence). CDR3 DNA: TGCAGCGTGAAGGGACAGGGATGGAACTACGAGCAGTACTTC. The encoded protein is CSVKGQGWNYEQYF.

The chain employs TRBV7-6 and TRBJ2-3, with D unclear. The CDR3 has 16 residues. Deletions cut 5 bases from V and 1 base from J, with 16 bases between. In germline, CDR1 is SGHVS, CDR2 FNYEAQ. Here the CDR3 DNA reads TGTGCCAGCAGCCCTCTATTGGGCTCAGGCACAGATACGCAGTATTTT. Amino acid sequence: CASSPLLGSGTDTQYF. The full variable domain, completed using reference TRBV7-6 and TRBJ2-3, is GAGVSQSPRYKVTKRGQDVALRCDPISGHVSLYWYRQALGQGPEFLTYFNYEAQQDKSGLPNDRFSAERPEGSISTLTIQRTEQRDSAMYRCASSPLLGSGTDTQYFGPGTRLTVL.

The V gene is TRBV29-1, the J gene TRBJ1-3; no reliable D call. The V end was cut by 4 bases, the J end by 2 bases, with 12 bases between. CDR1 is SQVTM and CDR2 is ANQGSEA in the germline V gene. The CDR3 has 14 amino acids. This chain's CDR3 is CSVGLGSAGNTIYF. In nucleotides, the CDR3 is TGCAGCGTTGGTCTGGGGTCCGCTGGAAACACCATATATTTT.

This clonotype was counted a single time. J is TRBJ2-1 and V is TRBV15, with D possibly matching TRBD1 (7 bases). This CDR3 is 18 amino acids long. Germline CDR1 reads LNHNV; CDR2 reads YYDKDF (reference sequence). V was pared by 1 base and J by 0 bases, with 16 bases between. CDR3 sequence: CATSRGGTVGGSYNEQFF. In DNA, the CDR3 is TGTGCCACCAGCAGAGGAGGGACAGTGGGGGGCTCCTACAATGAGCAGTTCTTC.

This clonotype was observed a handful of times. This chain uses TRBV5-1 with TRBJ1-1, with D perhaps TRBD1 (6 bases). V lost 2 bases, J lost 5 bases, and 13 bases lay in between. The germline V gene encodes CDR1 SGHRS and CDR2 YFSETQ. This CDR3 spans 14 amino acids. The CDR3 DNA follows: TGCGCCAGCAGCTTCGACAGGAGGGGGACTGAAGCTTTCTTT. It specifies CASSFDRRGTEAFF.

A few counts support this clonotype. The chain has TRBV18 and TRBJ2-1, with TRBD2 matching 15 bases. Germline V lookup: CDR1 KGHSH, CDR2 LQKENI. The CDR3 sequence is 20 residues long. Losses at the gene ends were 6 bases for V and 2 bases for J; bases not matched to a gene: 14. CDR3 in DNA: TGTGCCAGCTCTCGACTCGGGACTAGCGGGGGGCCTAACCCCTACAATGAGCAGTTCTTC. Its protein is CASSRLGTSGGPNPYNEQFF.